In this sample, the clone carrying this T cell receptor (beta chain) turned up a few times. This entry belongs to a study of STAT5B mutations in CD4+ large granular lymphocyte leukemia. Study-level background: Among healthy controls, a particular HLA allele went with more CDR3 'QG' motifs.

This CDR3 spans 12 amino acids. With 6 bases clipped from V and 4 bases from J, the junction kept 3 bases outside the gene matches. Germline V CDR1 and CDR2: SQVTM, ANQGSEA. The method was immunoSEQ multiplex PCR; TCRdb's version includes in-frame clones alone and lacks a portion of them. The sample consists of roughly 30,000 clones, approximately 88% of them appearing once. The sequence derives from a human donor in good health. The sample comprised CD4+ T cells from blood buffy coats. V and J are TRBV29-1 and TRBJ1-5; TRBD1 matches at 7 bases. The CDR3 loop is CSVGQDNQPQHF. The CDR3 nucleotides read TGCAGCGTAGGACAGGATAATCAGCCCCAGCATTTT. The full variable domain, with the rest looked up from reference TRBV29-1 and TRBJ1-5, is SAVISQKPSRDICQRGTSLTIQCQVDSQVTMMFWYRQQPGQSLTLIATANQGSEATYESGFVIDKFPISRPNLTFSTLTVSNMSPEDSSIYLCSVGQDNQPQHFGDGTRLSIL.